The 32 T cell receptor beta chains below come from one sample, sequenced in a study of early T cells in non-severe SARS-CoV-2 infection. One entry per CDR3 protein, called by TCRdb with MiXCR from the 5' RACE reads. The sample holds tens of thousands of distinct CDR3 sequences; roughly 6.2% are singletons and the top ten take approximately 13%. The material sequenced was whole blood. These receptors were taken from an adult who was a healthcare worker with PCR-confirmed SARS-CoV-2 infection or an uninfected control (not recorded which).

This clonotype was seen ten or more times. This sequence joins TRBV6-5 and TRBJ1-6; a possible D gene is TRBD1 (5 bases). The germline gives CDR1 MNHEY, CDR2 SVGAGI. The V end lost 2 bases, the J end lost 12 bases, and 11 bases lay between the germline ends. The CDR3 is 13 residues long. The chain's CDR3 is CASSYSRGQPLHF. As DNA, the CDR3 is TGTGCCAGCAGTTACAGTCGAGGACAACCCCTCCACTTT.

With respect to this clonotype: It may be a read error: a sequence one base away is much more abundant. This rearrangement joins TRBV20-1 to TRBJ2-7, with D maybe TRBD1 (5 bases). The V gene lost 1 base and the J gene lost 1 base, with 17 bases spanning the gap. Germline V CDR1 and CDR2: DFQATT, SNEGSKA (reference sequence). The CDR3 has 16 residues. The CDR3 DNA is TGCAGTGCTAGAGCTTCCAGGGCAGGCAAGTCCTACGAGCAGTACTTC. Its translation: CSARASRAGKSYEQYF.

This clonotype was seen only a few times. V usage is TRBV20-1 and J usage is TRBJ2-7, with D possibly matching TRBD1 (5 bases). From germline, CDR1 is DFQATT and CDR2 SNEGSKA (reference sequence). The CDR3 is 14 residues long. The germline V and J ends were trimmed by 4 bases and 0 bases, with 13 bases remaining between them. Here the CDR3 reads CSAIPGARSYEQYF. The CDR3 region has the DNA TGCAGTGCTATACCTGGGGCTCGCTCCTACGAGCAGTACTTC.

Turning to this clonotype: A read error may be the cause here, since a much bigger clone is one base away. The V call is TRBV12-3 or TRBV12-4, the J call TRBJ2-7, with D uncertain. V shed 3 bases and J shed 6 bases, with 15 bases lying between them. This CDR3 is 14 amino acids long. Here the CDR3 DNA reads TGTGCCAGCAGTTTGACCCGAAGGGTCTTCGAGCAGTACTTC. Translating gives CASSLTRRVFEQYF.

The chain carries TRBV20-1 and TRBJ2-4; 8 nucleotides match TRBD1. Germline CDR1 DFQATT, CDR2 SNEGSKA (reference sequence). The V gene end was trimmed by 0 bases and the J gene end by 10 bases; junction bases not matched to a gene: 11. The CDR3 spans 15 residues. This chain's CDR3 is CSARDSGTGGLIQYF. In DNA form, the CDR3 reads TGCAGTGCTAGAGACTCCGGGACAGGAGGTTTAATTCAGTACTTC.

This clonotype was seen at least ten times. One end of the junction varies from germline; a read error may be responsible. V is TRBV19 and J is TRBJ2-2; a weak D match, TRBD1 (6 bases). The CDR3 has 13 residues. CDR1 is LNHDA, CDR2 SQIVND, per germline (reference sequence). Written as DNA, the CDR3 is TGTGCCGCGCCGCAGGGGAACGCCGGGGAGCTGTTTTTT. Its protein product is CAAPQGNAGELFF.

This clonotype rates as medium-sized (0.01 to 0.1%). The chain employs TRBV9 and TRBJ2-1; D might be TRBD1 or TRBD2, each matching 5 bases. Germline V gene data show CDR1 as SGDLS and CDR2 as YYNGEE. The CDR3 spans 13 residues. V lost 3 bases and J lost 8, with 12 bases in between. In nucleotides, the CDR3 is TGTGCCAGCAGCGAGGGACCGTCGGATGAGCAGTTCTTC. The encoded protein is CASSEGPSDEQFF.

About this clonotype: The conserved phenylalanine or tryptophan is not found at the CDR3 terminus, so this likely reflects a read error. CDR3 sequence reads: CSARVAGLYNEQFL. CDR3 in DNA: TGCAGTGCTAGAGTCGCGGGGCTTTACAATGAGCAGTTCTTA. This chain joins TRBV20-1 and TRBJ2-1; possible D gene TRBD2, 6 bases. This CDR3 has 14 residues. Trimming took 1 base from V and 4 from J, leaving 11 bases between them. Germline CDR1 is DFQATT and CDR2 is SNEGSKA (reference sequence).

This clonotype was seen ten or more times. The chain has TRBV15 and TRBJ2-1, with D possibly being TRBD2 (5 bases). The germline V gene encodes CDR1 LNHNV and CDR2 YYDKDF (reference sequence). V dropped 1 base and J dropped 9 bases, with 10 bases sitting between them. This CDR3 is 13 amino acids long. CDR3 region: CATSRGGRGEQFF. The CDR3 DNA follows: TGTGCCACCAGCAGAGGAGGCCGGGGTGAGCAGTTCTTC.

This clonotype appeared many times. This chain links TRBV12-3 or TRBV12-4 with TRBJ2-3; the D call may be TRBD1 or TRBD2 (5 bases each). V was clipped by 1 base and J by 4 bases, with 9 bases between them. The CDR3 has 14 amino acids. CDR3 bases: TGTGCCAGCAGTTTAGTGGGGGATCCAGATACGCAGTATTTT. Protein product: CASSLVGDPDTQYF.

This chain uses TRBV20-1 with TRBJ2-2; TRBD2 matches 7 bases. This CDR3 region has 15 residues. Trimming at V came to 3 bases and at J to 5 bases, leaving 9 bases not matched to a gene. Per the germline V gene, CDR1 is DFQATT and CDR2 is SNEGSKA (reference sequence). The CDR3 nucleotides read TGCAGTGCTAGCGGGGGGACCCGAATTACCGGGGAGCTGTTTTTT. It translates to CSASGGTRITGELFF.

This clonotype was detected a few times. The V call is TRBV18, the J call TRBJ2-7; 9 bases are shared with TRBD1. V was pared by 8 bases and J by 2 bases, with 10 bases of the junction left unmatched. This CDR3 is 15 amino acids long. Germline lookup yields CDR1 KGHSH and CDR2 LQKENI. CDR3 bases: TGTGCCAGCCACACCTCGGACAGGGGAGCCTACGAGCAGTACTTC. This encodes CASHTSDRGAYEQYF.

This clonotype was detected only a few times. The CDR3 nucleotides are TGCAGCGGCGGGCCCCAAGAGACCCAGTACTTC. Its protein product is CSGGPQETQYF. J is TRBJ2-5 and V is TRBV29-1; tentatively, D is TRBD2 (5 bases). The germline V gene has CDR1 SQVTM and CDR2 ANQGSEA. Trimming shortened V by 7 bases and J by 1 base, and 7 bases separated the two germline ends. This CDR3 is 11 amino acids long.

This clonotype has at least ten counts. The chain uses TRBV6-6 and TRBJ1-3; D is uncertain. Trimming removed 4 bases at V and 0 bases at J, with 7 bases between. This CDR3 is built from 14 residues. Germline V CDR1 and CDR2: MNHNY, SVGAGI (reference sequence). DNA of the CDR3: TGTGCCAGCAGTTTCGAAGTCTCTGGAAACACCATATATTTT. It translates to CASSFEVSGNTIYF.

This clonotype has just a few counts. The chain couples TRBV6-6 to TRBJ2-1, with 10 bases matching TRBD1. J was trimmed by 7 bases and V by 6 bases; bases with no gene match: 12. This CDR3 spans 16 amino acids. CDR1 MNHNY and CDR2 SVGAGI come from the germline V gene (reference sequence). The CDR3 DNA sequence: TGTGCCAGCAGCCACGGGGGACAGGGGTTGTGGAATGAGCAGTTCTTC. Protein sequence: CASSHGGQGLWNEQFF.

This clonotype was detected many times. This chain connects TRBV5-6 to TRBJ2-3; D gene ambiguous. This CDR3 spans 15 amino acids. CDR1 is SGHDT, CDR2 YYEEEE, per germline. Trimming pared 0 bases from V and 0 bases from J, leaving 8 bases between. CDR3 nucleotide sequence: TGTGCCAGCAGCTTGGAGGGTGGGAGCACAGATACGCAGTATTTT. Amino acids: CASSLEGGSTDTQYF.

This chain uses TRBV5-6 with TRBJ2-1, with TRBD2 as a possible D gene (5 bases). The V end was cut by 4 bases, the J end by 7 bases, with 21 bases between. The germline V gene has CDR1 SGHDT and CDR2 YYEEEE. The CDR3 has 16 residues. CDR3 in amino acids: CASSENGWAGRNEQFF. The CDR3 DNA is TGTGCCAGCAGCGAGAATGGGTGGGCGGGTAGAAATGAGCAGTTCTTC.

This clonotype was seen more than once but under ten times. The chain recombines TRBV11-2 with TRBJ2-2; D remains ambiguous. The CDR3 is 12 residues long. Per the germline V gene, CDR1 is SGHAT and CDR2 is FQNNGV. V lost 5 bases, J lost 6 bases, and 7 bases lay in between. The CDR3 here is CASSPRAGELFF. The CDR3 DNA reads as TGTGCCAGCAGCCCTAGGGCCGGGGAGCTGTTTTTT.

The CDR3 protein is CASSDGAAEAFF. In nucleotides, the CDR3 is TGTGCCAGCAGTGACGGAGCGGCTGAAGCTTTCTTT. The V and J genes are TRBV2 and TRBJ1-1, with unresolved D. CDR1 and CDR2 from the germline V gene are SNHLY and FYNNEI. The CDR3 totals 12 residues. The ends were cut back, 3 bases at V and 6 bases at J, with 8 bases in the middle.

This clonotype was observed at least ten times. The chain is built from TRBV20-1 and TRBJ2-1, with D unclear. This CDR3 is built from 12 residues. Per germline, CDR1 DFQATT and CDR2 SNEGSKA (reference sequence). V was trimmed by 2 bases and J by 5 bases, leaving 7 bases between them. In DNA form, the CDR3 reads TGCAGTGCTAGATCGGTTAACAATGAGCAGTTCTTC. Translated, it gives CSARSVNNEQFF.

This clonotype appeared many times. This rearrangement joins TRBV27 to TRBJ2-5, with 7 nucleotides matching TRBD2. The trim removed 8 bases at V and 5 bases at J, leaving 11 bases unmatched. CDR1 and CDR2 from the germline V gene are MNHEY and SMNVEV (reference sequence). The CDR3 has 14 amino acids. The CDR3 DNA sequence: TGTGCCAGCGGGCCGGGGGGTAGAGGTGAGACCCAGTACTTC. Translating gives CASGPGGRGETQYF.

A few counts support this clonotype. The rearrangement joins TRBV7-2 to TRBJ2-1, with TRBD1 identical over 9 bases. The CDR3 has 16 residues. The V gene's germline CDR1 is SGHTA and CDR2 FQGNSA. V shed 4 bases, J shed 8 bases, and the junction held 12 bases outside the gene matches. CDR3 nucleotide sequence: TGTGCCAGCAGCTCGGAGGTCGGACAGGGGATCGATGAGCAGTTCTTC. It is translated as CASSSEVGQGIDEQFF. Full variable domain (remainder filled in from reference TRBV7-2 and TRBJ2-1): GAGVSQSPSNKVTEKGKDVELRCDPISGHTALYWYRQSLGQGLEFLIYFQGNSAPDKSGLPSDRFSAERTGGSVSTLTIQRTQQEDSAVYLCASSSEVGQGIDEQFFGPGTRLTVL.

The J gene is TRBJ2-7, the V gene TRBV5-1; TRBD1 aligns across 7 bases. From germline, CDR1 is SGHRS and CDR2 YFSETQ. V was clipped by 0 bases and J by 2 bases; unmatched bases: 2. This CDR3 spans 14 amino acids. The DNA of the CDR3 is TGCGCCAGCAGCTTGGGACAGGGACCCTACGAGCAGTACTTC. Its translation: CASSLGQGPYEQYF.

In its sample, this clonotype was seen a few times. The genes are TRBV4-3 and TRBJ1-1; D perhaps matches TRBD1 (5 bases). The CDR3 extends over 14 amino acids. Germline V gene sequence: CDR1 LGHNA, CDR2 YSLEER. V lost 1 base, J lost 4 bases, and 10 bases lay in between. This chain's CDR3 is CASSQGAGPTEAFF. The CDR3 bases are TGCGCCAGCAGCCAAGGGGCGGGACCCACTGAAGCTTTCTTT.

This clonotype was detected ten times or more. The V gene is TRBV6-6, the J gene TRBJ1-5, with D perhaps TRBD1 (6 bases). Looked up from germline, CDR1 is MNHNY and CDR2 is SVGAGI (reference sequence). CDR3 size: 16 residues. With 2 bases removed from V and 4 bases from J, the gap between germline ends came to 15 bases. The CDR3 bases are TGTGCCAGCAGTTACGGTCCCCCCGGGACAAATCAGCCCCAGCATTTT. The encoded protein is CASSYGPPGTNQPQHF.

This clonotype occurred a few times. This chain joins TRBV11-3 and TRBJ2-1; D uncertain. CDR1 is SGHNT and CDR2 is YENEEA in the germline V gene. V was trimmed by 0 bases and J by 9 bases, leaving 9 bases between them. The CDR3 contains 13 residues. The CDR3 here is CASSLDLAGEQFF. The CDR3 nucleotides are TGTGCCAGCAGCTTAGATCTCGCCGGTGAGCAGTTCTTC.

The chain employs TRBV7-9 and TRBJ2-2; 7 positions match TRBD1. The germline V gene encodes CDR1 SEHNR and CDR2 FQNEAQ (reference sequence). Unmatched junction bases numbered 5, after V lost 7 bases and J lost 0 bases. This CDR3 contains 15 residues. This chain's CDR3 is CASTQQGTNTGELFF. In DNA form, the CDR3 reads TGTGCCAGCACACAACAGGGGACGAACACCGGGGAGCTGTTTTTT.

The gene calls are TRBV19 and TRBJ2-1; 8 positions match TRBD1. From germline, CDR1 is LNHDA and CDR2 SQIVND (reference sequence). There are 15 residues in the CDR3. The junction had 4 bases not matched to a gene; V was cut back by 2 bases and J by 4 bases. CDR3 region: CASSITGGPYNEQFF. CDR3 coding DNA: TGTGCCAGTAGTATAACAGGGGGGCCGTACAATGAGCAGTTCTTC.

Ten or more counts support this clonotype. V is TRBV7-6 and J is TRBJ1-1; D gene ambiguous. V lost 2 bases and J 6 bases, leaving 13 bases between the germline ends. CDR3 length: 14 amino acids. Germline V lookup: CDR1 SGHVS, CDR2 FNYEAQ. The DNA for the CDR3 is TGTGCCAGCAGCTTATGTGACGCGAGGGCTGAAGCTTTCTTT. Its protein is CASSLCDARAEAFF.

The table lists this clonotype with a few counts. This chain links TRBV5-4 with TRBJ1-2, with D possibly being TRBD1 (6 bases). Deletions cut 4 bases from V and 5 bases from J, with 12 bases between. CDR3 length equals 13 residues. Per the germline V gene, CDR1 is SGHNT and CDR2 is YYREEE (reference sequence). The CDR3 is CASSRGGRYGYTF. In DNA form, the CDR3 reads TGTGCCAGCAGCAGAGGGGGTAGATATGGCTACACCTTC. The full variable domain, in which reference TRBV5-4 and TRBJ1-2 provide the parts outside the CDR3, is ETGVTQSPTHLIKTRGQQVTLRCSSQSGHNTVSWYQQALGQGPQFIFQYYREEENGRGNFPPRFSGLQFPNYSSELNVNALELDDSALYLCASSRGGRYGYTFGSGTRLTVV.

CDR3 sequence reads: CASSDWRGYEQYF. The CDR3 DNA reads TGTGCCAGCAGTGACTGGAGGGGGTACGAGCAGTACTTC. This rearrangement joins TRBV2 to TRBJ2-7; D possibly uses TRBD1 or TRBD2 (6 bases each). Germline V lookup: CDR1 SNHLY, CDR2 FYNNEI. This CDR3 is built from 13 residues. V lost 3 bases, J lost 4 bases, and 10 bases lay in between.

This clonotype rates as medium-sized (0.01 to 0.1%). CDR3 residues: CAWSMGFFVELFF. DNA of the CDR3: TGTGCCTGGAGTATGGGGTTCTTTGTGGAACTGTTTTTT. The gene calls are TRBV30 and TRBJ1-4; D is unclear. CDR1 is GTSNPN, CDR2 SVGIG, per germline (reference sequence). The length of the CDR3 is 13 residues. Trimming pared 2 bases from V and 12 bases from J, leaving 16 bases between.